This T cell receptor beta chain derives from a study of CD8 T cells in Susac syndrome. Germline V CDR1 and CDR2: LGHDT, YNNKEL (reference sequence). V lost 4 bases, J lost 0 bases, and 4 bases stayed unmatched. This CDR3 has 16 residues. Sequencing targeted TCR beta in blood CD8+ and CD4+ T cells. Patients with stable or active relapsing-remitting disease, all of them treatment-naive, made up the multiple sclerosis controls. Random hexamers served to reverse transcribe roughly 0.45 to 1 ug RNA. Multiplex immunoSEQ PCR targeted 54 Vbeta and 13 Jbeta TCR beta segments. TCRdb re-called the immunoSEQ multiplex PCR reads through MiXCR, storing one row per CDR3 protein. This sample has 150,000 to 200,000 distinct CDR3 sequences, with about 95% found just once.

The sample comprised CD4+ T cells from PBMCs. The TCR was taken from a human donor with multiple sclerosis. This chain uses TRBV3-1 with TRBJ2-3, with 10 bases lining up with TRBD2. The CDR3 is CASSPLAGGSTDTQYF. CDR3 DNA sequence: TGTGCCAGCAGCCCCTTAGCGGGGGGAAGCACAGATACGCAGTATTTT.